The 12 T cell receptor beta chains given below trace back to one sample, sequenced in a study of control samples from healthy donors and cancer patients. Assay used: immunoSEQ multiplex PCR; TCRdb lists only in-frame clones, some missing. The data contain about 120,000 clones, 85% to 90% of them singletons. Material: PBMCs. These receptors were taken from a woman between 50 and 59 years old with colorectal cancer.

The chain's CDR3 is CASSVRVSRFRGYTF. In nucleotides, the CDR3 is TGTGCCAGCAGCGTCCGGGTCTCGAGATTTCGTGGCTACACCTTC. The chain employs TRBV7-8 and TRBJ1-2; D not certain. Per the germline V gene, CDR1 is SGHVS and CDR2 is FQNEAQ. The CDR3 consists of 15 residues. V lost 5 bases, J lost 7 bases, and 20 bases lay in between.

This clone was observed a handful of times. The genes are TRBV5-1 and TRBJ1-4; no clear D. Trimming took off 5 bases at V and 0 bases at J, with 14 bases between the two ends. CDR3 length: 16 residues. CDR1 and CDR2 from the germline V gene are SGHRS and YFSETQ. The CDR3 DNA reads TGCGCCAGCAGTTTTACTTCAAGCGCAACTAATGAAAAACTGTTTTTT. Translated, it gives CASSFTSSATNEKLFF.

The gene calls are TRBV25-1 and TRBJ1-1; the D gene is possibly TRBD1 (6 bases). This CDR3 has 13 residues. The germline gives CDR1 MGHDK, CDR2 SYGVNS. Trimming took off 6 bases at V and 11 bases at J, with 19 bases between the two ends. CDR3 loop: CASSGWGRGRAFF. DNA of the CDR3: TGTGCCAGCAGCGGATGGGGGCGCGGAAGGGCTTTCTTT.

The chain couples TRBV7-9 to TRBJ1-2, with D unclear. Between the trimmed V and J ends, which lost 1 base and 0 bases, there was a span of 6 bases. The CDR3 is 14 residues long. The germline V gene encodes CDR1 SEHNR and CDR2 FQNEAQ (reference sequence). This CDR3 is CASSLVESNYGYTF. CDR3 bases: TGTGCCAGCAGCTTAGTTGAGTCTAACTATGGCTACACCTTC.

The chain joins TRBV9 to TRBJ2-3; D is perhaps TRBD1 (6 bases). Trimming took 2 bases from V and 2 from J, leaving 9 bases between them. Germline V lookup: CDR1 SGDLS, CDR2 YYNGEE. This CDR3 region has 14 residues. The CDR3 nucleotides are TGTGCCAGCAGCGTCAGGGGTTTCACAGATACGCAGTATTTT. Protein sequence: CASSVRGFTDTQYF.

V is TRBV7-3 and J is TRBJ2-7; D is possibly TRBD2 (6 bases). Germline V gene sequence: CDR1 SGHTA, CDR2 FQGTGA. Between the trimmed V and J ends, which lost 0 bases and 3 bases, there was a span of 15 bases. The CDR3 extends over 16 amino acids. The CDR3 reads CASSLTAEGEDYEQYF. The DNA for the CDR3 is TGTGCCAGCAGCTTAACGGCGGAGGGTGAGGACTACGAGCAGTACTTC.

This clone was seen just once. The rearrangement joins TRBV6-7 to TRBJ1-6; TRBD1 aligns across 9 bases. TRBV6-7 is known as an ORF, though its function is uncertain. The CDR3 has 15 amino acids. V was clipped by 5 bases and J by 8 bases; unmatched bases: 7. In nucleotides, the CDR3 is TGTGCCAGCAGTAAACCCGACAGGGGGGATTCACCCCTCCACTTT. It specifies CASSKPDRGDSPLHF.

The CDR3 sequence: CASSRPDRMGEQYF. In DNA form, the CDR3 reads TGTGCCAGCAGCCGACCGGACAGGATGGGCGAGCAGTACTTC. The chain carries TRBV3-1 (or the pseudogene TRBV3-2) and TRBJ2-7; 7 positions agree with TRBD1. Germline trimming cut 4 bases from V and 6 bases from J; bases unmatched to any gene: 9. The V gene's germline CDR1 is LGHDT and CDR2 YNNKEL (reference sequence). CDR3 length: 14 amino acids.

The chain is built from TRBV14 and TRBJ1-4, with D perhaps TRBD1 (5 bases). V was shortened by 3 bases and J by 8 bases, with 10 bases between the two germline ends. Germline V lookup: CDR1 SGHDN, CDR2 FVKESK. This CDR3 has 13 amino acids. The CDR3 DNA sequence: TGTGCCAGCAGCCAGGGGGACTGGGAAAAACTGTTTTTT. Amino acids: CASSQGDWEKLFF.

The gene calls are TRBV29-1 and TRBJ1-1; 11 nucleotides align to TRBD1. The J segment lost 5 bases and the V segment lost 4 bases, leaving 6 bases of the junction unmatched. CDR1 and CDR2 (germline): SQVTM, ANQGSEA. CDR3 length: 14 amino acids. Here the CDR3 reads CSVVGQGAGTEAFF. The CDR3 coding sequence is TGCAGCGTTGTAGGACAGGGGGCAGGGACTGAAGCTTTCTTT.

V gene TRBV9 combines with J gene TRBJ2-7; TRBD2 agrees at 7 bases. This CDR3 comprises 14 residues. CDR1 SGDLS and CDR2 YYNGEE come from the germline V gene. Unmatched junction bases numbered 7, after V lost 4 bases and J lost 3 bases. CDR3 bases: TGTGCCAGCAGCACTAGGCCGGGGGGCTACGAGCAGTACTTC. The encoded protein is CASSTRPGGYEQYF. Supplemented by reference TRBV9 and TRBJ2-7, the full variable domain reads DSGVTQTPKHLITATGQRVTLRCSPRSGDLSVYWYQQSLDQGLQFLIQYYNGEERAKGNILERFSAQQFPDLHSELNLSSLELGDSALYFCASSTRPGGYEQYFGPGTRLTVT.

The chain carries TRBV5-4 and TRBJ2-3, with TRBD1 matching 10 bases. CDR1 SGHNT and CDR2 YYREEE come from the germline V gene (reference sequence). V lost 4 bases to trimming and J lost 3 bases; unmatched junction nucleotides: 2. CDR3 size: 14 residues. The CDR3 sequence: CASSKDRGTDTQYF. CDR3 bases: TGTGCCAGCAGCAAGGACAGGGGGACAGATACGCAGTATTTT. Based on the CDR3 plus reference TRBV5-4 and TRBJ2-3, the full variable domain is ETGVTQSPTHLIKTRGQQVTLRCSSQSGHNTVSWYQQALGQGPQFIFQYYREEENGRGNFPPRFSGLQFPNYSSELNVNALELDDSALYLCASSKDRGTDTQYFGPGTRLTVL.